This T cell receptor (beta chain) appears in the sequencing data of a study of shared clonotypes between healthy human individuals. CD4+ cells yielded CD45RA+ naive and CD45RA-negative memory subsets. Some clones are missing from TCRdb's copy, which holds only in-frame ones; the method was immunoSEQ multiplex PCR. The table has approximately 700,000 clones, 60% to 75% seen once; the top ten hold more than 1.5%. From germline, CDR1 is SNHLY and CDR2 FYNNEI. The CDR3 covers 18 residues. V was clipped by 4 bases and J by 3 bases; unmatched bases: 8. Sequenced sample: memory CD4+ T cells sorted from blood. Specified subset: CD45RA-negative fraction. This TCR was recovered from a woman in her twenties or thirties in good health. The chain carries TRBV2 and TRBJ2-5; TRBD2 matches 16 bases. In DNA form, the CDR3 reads TGTGCCAGCAGTGGGGGACTAGCGGGAGGGCCGAATAAAGAGACCCAGTACTTC. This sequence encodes CASSGGLAGGPNKETQYF.